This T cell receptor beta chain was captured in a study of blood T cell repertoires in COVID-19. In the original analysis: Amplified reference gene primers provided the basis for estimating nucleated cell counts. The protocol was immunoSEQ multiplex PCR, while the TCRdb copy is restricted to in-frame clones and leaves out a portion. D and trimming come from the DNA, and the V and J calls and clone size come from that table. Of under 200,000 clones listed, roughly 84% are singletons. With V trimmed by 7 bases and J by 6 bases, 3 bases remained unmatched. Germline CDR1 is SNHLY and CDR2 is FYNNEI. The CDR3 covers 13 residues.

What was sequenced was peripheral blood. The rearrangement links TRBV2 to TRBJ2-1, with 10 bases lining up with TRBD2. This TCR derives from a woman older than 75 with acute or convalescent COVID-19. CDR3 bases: TGTGCCAGCACTCTAGCGGGAGCCAATGAGCAGTTCTTC. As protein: CASTLAGANEQFF.